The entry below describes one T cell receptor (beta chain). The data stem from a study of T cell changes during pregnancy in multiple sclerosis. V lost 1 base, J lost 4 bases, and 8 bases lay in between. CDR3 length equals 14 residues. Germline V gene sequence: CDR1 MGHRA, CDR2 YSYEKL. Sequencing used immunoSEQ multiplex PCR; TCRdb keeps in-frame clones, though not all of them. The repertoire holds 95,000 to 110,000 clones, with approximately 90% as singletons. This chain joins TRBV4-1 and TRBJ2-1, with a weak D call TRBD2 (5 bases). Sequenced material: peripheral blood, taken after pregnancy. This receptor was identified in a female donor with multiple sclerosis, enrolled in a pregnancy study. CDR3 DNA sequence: TGCGCCAGCAGCCAAGGGACTGTTTACAATGAGCAGTTCTTC. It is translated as CASSQGTVYNEQFF.